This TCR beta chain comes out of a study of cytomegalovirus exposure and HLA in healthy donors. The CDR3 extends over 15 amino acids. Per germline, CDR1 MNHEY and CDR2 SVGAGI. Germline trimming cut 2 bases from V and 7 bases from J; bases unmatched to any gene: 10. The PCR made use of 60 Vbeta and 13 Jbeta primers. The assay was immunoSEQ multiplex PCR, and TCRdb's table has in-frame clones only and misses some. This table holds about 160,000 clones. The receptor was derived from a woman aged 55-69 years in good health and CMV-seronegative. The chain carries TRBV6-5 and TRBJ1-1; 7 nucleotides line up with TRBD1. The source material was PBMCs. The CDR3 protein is CASSYGDRANGEAFF. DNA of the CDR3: TGTGCCAGCAGTTACGGCGACAGGGCGAACGGTGAAGCTTTCTTT.